The TCR beta chain under discussion was sequenced for a study of shared clonotypes between healthy human individuals. It was on ten immunoSEQ deep assay plates that unsorted PBMC DNA was sequenced. Authors' methods: Filtering was not the same, since immunoSEQ gave junction-only sequences without quality scores. Data came from immunoSEQ multiplex PCR; TCRdb stores just in-frame clones and leaves some out. V and J calls and clone size are copied from that table; D and trimming were computed from the DNA. The sample shows fewer than 500,000 clones, 60% to 80% of them seen only once. This clone was recorded many times. At the DNA level, this CDR3 is encoded by other sequences in the same sample as well. Recent acute infections and vaccinations were absent in the healthy HIV-negative adult donors. Tens of millions of PBMCs were counted before genomic DNA extraction. The CDR3 sequence is 14 residues long. Germline CDR1 reads MDHEN; CDR2 reads SYDVKM. Between the trimmed V and J ends, which lost 3 bases and 2 bases, there was a span of 8 bases.

Sequenced material: PBMCs. The receptor was isolated from a woman aged 40 to 55 in good health. Some clones in this sample may be carry-over from other donors' samples. The J gene is TRBJ2-1, the V gene TRBV28; the D gene is possibly TRBD2 (6 bases). The CDR3 DNA follows: TGTGCCAGCAGTTTGCGGGGCCCCTACAATGAGCAGTTCTTC. Protein: CASSLRGPYNEQFF.